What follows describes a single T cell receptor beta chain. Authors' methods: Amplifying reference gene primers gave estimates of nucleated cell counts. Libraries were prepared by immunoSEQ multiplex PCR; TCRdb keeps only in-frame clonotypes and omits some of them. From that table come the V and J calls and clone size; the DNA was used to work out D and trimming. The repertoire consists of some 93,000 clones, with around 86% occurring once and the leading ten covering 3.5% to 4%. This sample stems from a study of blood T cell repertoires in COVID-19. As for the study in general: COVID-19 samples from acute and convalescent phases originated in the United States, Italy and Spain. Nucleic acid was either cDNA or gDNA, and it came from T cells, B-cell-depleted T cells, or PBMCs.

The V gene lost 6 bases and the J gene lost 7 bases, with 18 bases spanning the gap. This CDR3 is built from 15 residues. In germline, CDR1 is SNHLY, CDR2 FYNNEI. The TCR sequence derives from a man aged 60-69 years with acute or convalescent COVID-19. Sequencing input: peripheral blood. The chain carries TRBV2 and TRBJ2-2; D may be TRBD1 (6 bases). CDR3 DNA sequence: TGTGCCAGCAGCCCCGGGACACGCTCTGGCGGGGAGCTGTTTTTT. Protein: CASSPGTRSGGELFF.